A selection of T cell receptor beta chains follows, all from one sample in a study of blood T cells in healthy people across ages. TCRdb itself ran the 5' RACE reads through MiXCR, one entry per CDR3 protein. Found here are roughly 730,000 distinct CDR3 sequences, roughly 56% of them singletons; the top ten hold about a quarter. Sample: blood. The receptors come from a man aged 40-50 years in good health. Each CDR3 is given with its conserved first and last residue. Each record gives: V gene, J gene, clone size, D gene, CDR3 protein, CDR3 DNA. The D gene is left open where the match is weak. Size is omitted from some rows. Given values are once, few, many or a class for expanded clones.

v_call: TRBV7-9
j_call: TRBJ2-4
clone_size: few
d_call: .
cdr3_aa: CASSPRTDLAKNIQYF
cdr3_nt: TGTGCCAGCAGCCCCCGGACAGACTTAGCCAAAAACATTCAGTACTTC

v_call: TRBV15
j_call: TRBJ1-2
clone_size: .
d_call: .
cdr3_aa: CATSRDNGPWYGYTF
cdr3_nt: TGTGCCACCAGCAGAGATAACGGACCGTGGTATGGCTACACCTTC

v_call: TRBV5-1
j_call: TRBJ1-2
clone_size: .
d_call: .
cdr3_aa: CASSLGDQVYGYTF
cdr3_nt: TGCGCCAGCAGCTTGGGGGACCAAGTGTATGGCTACACCTTC

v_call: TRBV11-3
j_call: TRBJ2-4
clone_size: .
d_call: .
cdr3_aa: CASSLGQHKNIQYF
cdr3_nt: TGTGCCAGCAGCCTAGGCCAACACAAAAACATTCAGTACTTC

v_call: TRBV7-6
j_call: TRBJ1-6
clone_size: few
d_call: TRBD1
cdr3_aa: CASSSRPDRGNSPLHF
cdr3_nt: TGTGCCAGCAGCTCCCGGCCGGACAGGGGAAATTCACCCCTCCACTTT

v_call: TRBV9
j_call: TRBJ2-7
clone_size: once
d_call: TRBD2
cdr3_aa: CASSVSGENYEQYF
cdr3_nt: TGTGCCAGCAGCGTTAGCGGGGAGAACTATGAGCAGTACTTC

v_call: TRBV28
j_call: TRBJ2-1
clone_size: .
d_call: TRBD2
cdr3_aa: CASSDRGLALYNEQFF
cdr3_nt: TGTGCCAGCAGTGATAGGGGACTAGCACTCTACAATGAGCAGTTCTTC

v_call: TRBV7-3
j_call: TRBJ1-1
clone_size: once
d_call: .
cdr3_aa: CASGAGVNTEAFF
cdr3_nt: TGTGCCAGCGGGGCAGGGGTGAACACTGAAGCTTTCTTT

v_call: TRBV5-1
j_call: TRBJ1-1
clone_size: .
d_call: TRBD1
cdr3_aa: CASSMGQTEVNTEAFF
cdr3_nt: TGCGCCAGCAGCATGGGACAGACCGAAGTTAACACTGAAGCTTTCTTT

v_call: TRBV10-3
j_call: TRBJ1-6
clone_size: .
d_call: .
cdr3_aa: CAIREQGRNSPLHF
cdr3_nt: TGTGCCATCAGAGAACAGGGAAGGAATTCACCCCTCCACTTT

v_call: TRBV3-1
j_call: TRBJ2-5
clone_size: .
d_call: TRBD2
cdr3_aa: CASRLGGSETQYF
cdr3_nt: TGTGCCAGCAGGCTAGGCGGGAGCGAGACCCAGTACTTC

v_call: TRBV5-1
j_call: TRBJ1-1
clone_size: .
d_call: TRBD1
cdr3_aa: CASNFGTGILNTEAFF
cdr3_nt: TGCGCCAGCAATTTTGGGACAGGGATTTTGAACACTGAAGCTTTCTTT